This TCR beta chain stems from a study of T cell responses to AZD1222 COVID-19 vaccine. Study-wide results and limits: At baseline, seropositivity was found in only a handful of AZD1222 recipients. Regions 160-218 and 743-854 dominated among vaccine-associated CD4 TCRs spanning spike. In all cases, repertoires were sampled only after the peak T cell response.

CDR1 SGHTS and CDR2 YDEGEE come from the germline V gene. CDR3 length: 14 residues. V was clipped by 4 bases and J by 5 bases; unmatched bases: 5. Remarks on this clone: What it recognizes is unknown.

Clones were sequenced by immunoSEQ multiplex PCR, and TCRdb holds only the in-frame ones, with some missing. Of roughly 120,000 clones listed, just under 95% are singletons. The V call is TRBV5-8, the J call TRBJ2-4; 8 bases line up with TRBD2. Sequencing used peripheral blood, obtained on day 0 of AZD1222 vaccination. This clonotype was obtained from an adult in good health. In nucleotides, the CDR3 is TGTGCCAGCAGCCCGGGACTAGGCGAAAACATTCAGTACTTC. Its protein is CASSPGLGENIQYF.